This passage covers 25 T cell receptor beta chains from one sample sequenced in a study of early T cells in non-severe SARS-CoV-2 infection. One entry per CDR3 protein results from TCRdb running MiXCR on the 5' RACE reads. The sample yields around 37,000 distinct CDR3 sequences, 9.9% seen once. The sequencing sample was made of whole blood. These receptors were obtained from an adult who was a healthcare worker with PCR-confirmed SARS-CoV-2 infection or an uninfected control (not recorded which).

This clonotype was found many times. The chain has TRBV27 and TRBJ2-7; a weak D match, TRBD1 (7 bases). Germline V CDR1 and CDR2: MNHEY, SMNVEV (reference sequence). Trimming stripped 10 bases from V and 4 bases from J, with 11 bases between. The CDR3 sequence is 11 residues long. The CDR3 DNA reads TGTGCCACCCAGGGGGGTTACGAGCAGTACTTC. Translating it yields CATQGGYEQYF.

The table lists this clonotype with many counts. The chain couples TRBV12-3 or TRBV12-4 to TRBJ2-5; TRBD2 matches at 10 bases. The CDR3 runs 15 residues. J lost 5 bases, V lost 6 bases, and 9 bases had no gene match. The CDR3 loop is CASSQGLAGVETQYF. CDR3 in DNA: TGTGCCAGCAGCCAGGGGCTAGCGGGGGTGGAGACCCAGTACTTC.

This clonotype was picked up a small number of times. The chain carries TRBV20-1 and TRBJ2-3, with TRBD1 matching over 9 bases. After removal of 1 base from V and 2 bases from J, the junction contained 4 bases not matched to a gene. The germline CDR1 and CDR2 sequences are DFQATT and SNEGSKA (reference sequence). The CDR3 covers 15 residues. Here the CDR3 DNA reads TGCAGTGCTAGAGCCGGGACAGGGTTCACAGATACGCAGTATTTT. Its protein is CSARAGTGFTDTQYF.

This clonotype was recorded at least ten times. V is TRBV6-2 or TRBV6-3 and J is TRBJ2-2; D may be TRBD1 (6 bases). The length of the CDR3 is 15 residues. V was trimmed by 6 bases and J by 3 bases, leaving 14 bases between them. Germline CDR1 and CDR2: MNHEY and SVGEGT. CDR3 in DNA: TGTGCCAGCAGCCGGGACACTGTGGACACCGGGGAGCTGTTTTTT. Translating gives CASSRDTVDTGELFF.

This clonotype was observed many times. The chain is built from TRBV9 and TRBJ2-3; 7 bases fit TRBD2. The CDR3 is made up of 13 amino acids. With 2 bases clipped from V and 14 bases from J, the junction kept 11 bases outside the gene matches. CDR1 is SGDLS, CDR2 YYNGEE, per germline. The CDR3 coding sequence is TGTGCCAGCAGCGTTGGAGTCGCGGGGGTCCTGTATTTT. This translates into CASSVGVAGVLYF. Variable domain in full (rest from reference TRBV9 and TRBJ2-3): DSGVTQTPKHLITATGQRVTLRCSPRSGDLSVYWYQQSLDQGLQFLIQYYNGEERAKGNILERFSAQQFPDLHSELNLSSLELGDSALYFCASSVGVAGVLYFGPGTRLTVL.

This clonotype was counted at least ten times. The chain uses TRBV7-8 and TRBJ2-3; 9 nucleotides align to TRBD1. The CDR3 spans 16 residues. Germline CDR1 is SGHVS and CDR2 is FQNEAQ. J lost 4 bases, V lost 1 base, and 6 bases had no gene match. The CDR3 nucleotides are TGTGCCAGCAGCTTAGGGGGACAGGGATATCCAGATACGCAGTATTTT. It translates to CASSLGGQGYPDTQYF.

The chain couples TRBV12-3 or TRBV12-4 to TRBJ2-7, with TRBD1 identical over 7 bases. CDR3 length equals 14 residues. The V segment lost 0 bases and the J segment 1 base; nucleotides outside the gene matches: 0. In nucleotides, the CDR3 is TGTGCCAGCAGTTTAGCGGACAGGTCCTACGAGCAGTACTTC. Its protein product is CASSLADRSYEQYF.

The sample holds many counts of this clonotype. CDR3 sequence reads: CASSSGRGTQYF. CDR3 DNA sequence: TGTGCCAGCAGTTCAGGCAGGGGTACGCAGTATTTT. The V gene is TRBV7-7, the J gene TRBJ2-3; perhaps TRBD1 as D (6 bases). CDR3 length: 12 residues. Trimming shortened V by 6 bases and J by 8 bases, and 12 bases separated the two germline ends. CDR1 and CDR2 from the germline V gene are SSHAT and FNYEAQ (reference sequence).

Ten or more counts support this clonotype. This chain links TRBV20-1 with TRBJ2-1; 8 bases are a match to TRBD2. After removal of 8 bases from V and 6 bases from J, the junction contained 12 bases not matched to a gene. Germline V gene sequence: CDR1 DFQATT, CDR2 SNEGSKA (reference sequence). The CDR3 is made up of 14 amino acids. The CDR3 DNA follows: TGCAGTCCGCTAGTGGGCGGGGGGCGCAATGAGCAGTTCTTC. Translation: CSPLVGGGRNEQFF.

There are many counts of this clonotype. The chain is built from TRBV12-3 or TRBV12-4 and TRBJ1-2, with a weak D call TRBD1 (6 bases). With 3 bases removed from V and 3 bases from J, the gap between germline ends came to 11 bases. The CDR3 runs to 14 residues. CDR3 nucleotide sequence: TGTGCCAGCAGTTTCCAGGGGAGGGACTATGGCTACACCTTC. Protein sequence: CASSFQGRDYGYTF.

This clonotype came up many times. This chain's CDR3 is CAWSVGGTGGYGYTF. In nucleotides, the CDR3 is TGTGCCTGGAGTGTCGGCGGCACAGGGGGCTATGGCTACACCTTC. This chain connects TRBV30 to TRBJ1-2; 8 nucleotides match TRBD1. The V gene's germline CDR1 is GTSNPN and CDR2 SVGIG (reference sequence). CDR3 length: 15 residues. J was trimmed by 4 bases and V by 0 bases; bases with no gene match: 7.

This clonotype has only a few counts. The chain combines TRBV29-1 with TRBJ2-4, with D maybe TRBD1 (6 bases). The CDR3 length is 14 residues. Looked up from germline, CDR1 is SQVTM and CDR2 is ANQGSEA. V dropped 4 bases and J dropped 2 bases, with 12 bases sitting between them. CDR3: CSVVDRPTKNIQYF. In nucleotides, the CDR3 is TGCAGCGTTGTAGACAGGCCAACCAAAAACATTCAGTACTTC.

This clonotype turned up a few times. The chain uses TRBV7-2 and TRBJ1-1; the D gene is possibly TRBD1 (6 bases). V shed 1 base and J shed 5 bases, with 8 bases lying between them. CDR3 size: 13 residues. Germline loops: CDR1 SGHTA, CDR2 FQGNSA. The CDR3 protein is CASSLGGGTEAFF. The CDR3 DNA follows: TGTGCCAGCAGCTTAGGAGGGGGAACTGAAGCTTTCTTT.

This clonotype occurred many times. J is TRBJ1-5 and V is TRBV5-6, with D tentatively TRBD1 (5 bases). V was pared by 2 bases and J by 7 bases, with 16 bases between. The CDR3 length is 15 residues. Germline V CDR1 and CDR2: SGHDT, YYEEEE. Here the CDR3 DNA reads TGTGCCAGCAGCTTCACAGGTAGGGTAGAACAGCCCCAGCATTTT. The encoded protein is CASSFTGRVEQPQHF.

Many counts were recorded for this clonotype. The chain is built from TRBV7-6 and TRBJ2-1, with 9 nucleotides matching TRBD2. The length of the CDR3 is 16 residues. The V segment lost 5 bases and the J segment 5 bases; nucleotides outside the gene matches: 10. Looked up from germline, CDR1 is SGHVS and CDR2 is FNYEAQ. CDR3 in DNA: TGTGCCAGCAGCGCCCAACCCGGGACTAGCCACAATGAGCAGTTCTTC. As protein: CASSAQPGTSHNEQFF.

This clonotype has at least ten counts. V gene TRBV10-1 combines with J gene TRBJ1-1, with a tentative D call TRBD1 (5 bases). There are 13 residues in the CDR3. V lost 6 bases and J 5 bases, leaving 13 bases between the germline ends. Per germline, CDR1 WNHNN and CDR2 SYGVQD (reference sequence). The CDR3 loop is CASSFAGGTEAFF. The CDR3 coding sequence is TGCGCCAGCAGCTTCGCGGGGGGGACTGAAGCTTTCTTT.

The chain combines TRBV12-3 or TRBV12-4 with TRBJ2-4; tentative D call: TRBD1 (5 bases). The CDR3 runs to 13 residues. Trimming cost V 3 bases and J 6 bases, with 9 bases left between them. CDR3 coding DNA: TGTGCCAGCAGTTTTAAACAGGCAAACATTCAGTACTTC. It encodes CASSFKQANIQYF.

The CDR3 DNA sequence: TGTGCCAGCAGCTCCCGTTATCCGGGGAACACCATATATTTT. Its protein is CASSSRYPGNTIYF. V is TRBV7-6 and J is TRBJ1-3, with D hard to call. Germline assignment: CDR1 SGHVS and CDR2 FNYEAQ. V dropped 4 bases and J dropped 7 bases, with 14 bases sitting between them. The CDR3 totals 14 residues.

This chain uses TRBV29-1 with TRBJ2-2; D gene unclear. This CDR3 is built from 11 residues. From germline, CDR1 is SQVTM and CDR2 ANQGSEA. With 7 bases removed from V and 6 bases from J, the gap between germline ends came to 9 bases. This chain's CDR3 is CSAAGSGELFF. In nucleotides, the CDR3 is TGCAGCGCCGCAGGTTCCGGGGAGCTGTTTTTT.

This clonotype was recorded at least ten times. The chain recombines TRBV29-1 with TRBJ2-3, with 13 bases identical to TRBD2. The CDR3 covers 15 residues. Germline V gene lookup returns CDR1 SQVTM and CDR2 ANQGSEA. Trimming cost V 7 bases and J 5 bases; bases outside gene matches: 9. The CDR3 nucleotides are TGCAGCGCTCGGAGCGGACTAGCGGGGGTAGATACGCAGTATTTT. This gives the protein CSARSGLAGVDTQYF.

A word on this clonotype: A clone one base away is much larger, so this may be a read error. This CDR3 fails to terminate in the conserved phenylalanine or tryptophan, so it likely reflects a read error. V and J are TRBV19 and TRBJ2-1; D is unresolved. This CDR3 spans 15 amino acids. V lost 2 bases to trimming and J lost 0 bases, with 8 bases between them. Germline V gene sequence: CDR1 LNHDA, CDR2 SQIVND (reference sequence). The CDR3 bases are TGTGCCAGTAGTATACAGGTTCGCTCCTACAATGAGCAGTTCCTC. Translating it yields CASSIQVRSYNEQFL.

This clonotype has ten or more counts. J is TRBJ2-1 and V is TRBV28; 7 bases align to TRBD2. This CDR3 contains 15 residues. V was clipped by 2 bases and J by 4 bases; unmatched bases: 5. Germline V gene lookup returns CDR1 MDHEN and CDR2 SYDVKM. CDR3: CASSLGGGLYNEQFF. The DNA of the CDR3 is TGTGCCAGCAGTTTAGGGGGGGGACTATACAATGAGCAGTTCTTC.

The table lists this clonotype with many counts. The CDR3 sequence: CSAGALGRVSGANVLTF. CDR3 bases: TGCAGTGCTGGGGCCCTTGGGCGGGTGTCTGGGGCCAACGTCCTGACTTTC. This chain connects TRBV20-1 to TRBJ2-6; either TRBD1 or TRBD2 may supply D (5 bases each). CDR3 length: 17 amino acids. Germline V gene sequence: CDR1 DFQATT, CDR2 SNEGSKA (reference sequence). Trimming took off 5 bases at V and 1 base at J, with 18 bases between the two ends.

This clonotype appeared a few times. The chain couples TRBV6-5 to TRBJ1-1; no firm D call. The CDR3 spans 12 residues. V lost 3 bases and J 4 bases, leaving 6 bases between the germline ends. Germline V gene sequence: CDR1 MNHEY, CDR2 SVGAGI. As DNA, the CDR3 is TGTGCCAGCAGTTATGGTGTCACTGAAGCTTTCTTT. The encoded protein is CASSYGVTEAFF.

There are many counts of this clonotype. The CDR3 DNA reads TGTGCCAGCAGCAATCGGACCAAGAACACTGAAGCTTTCTTT. Translation: CASSNRTKNTEAFF. The rearrangement links TRBV7-8 to TRBJ1-1; D not certain. The germline V gene encodes CDR1 SGHVS and CDR2 FQNEAQ. Trimming stripped 5 bases from V and 1 base from J, with 11 bases between. The CDR3 length is 14 residues.